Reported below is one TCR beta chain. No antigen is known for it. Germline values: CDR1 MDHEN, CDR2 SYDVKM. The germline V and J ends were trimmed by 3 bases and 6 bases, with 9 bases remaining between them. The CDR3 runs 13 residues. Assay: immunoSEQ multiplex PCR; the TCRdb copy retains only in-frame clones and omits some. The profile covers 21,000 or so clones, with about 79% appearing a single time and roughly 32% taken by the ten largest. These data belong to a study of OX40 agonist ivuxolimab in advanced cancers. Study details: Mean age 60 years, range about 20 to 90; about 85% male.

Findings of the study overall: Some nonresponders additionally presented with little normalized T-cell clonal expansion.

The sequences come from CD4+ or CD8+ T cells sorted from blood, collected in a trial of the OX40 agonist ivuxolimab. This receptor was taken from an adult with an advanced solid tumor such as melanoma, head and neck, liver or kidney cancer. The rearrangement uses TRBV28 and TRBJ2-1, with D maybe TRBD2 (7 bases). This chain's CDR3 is CASSLGGANEQFF. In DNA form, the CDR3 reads TGTGCCAGCAGTTTGGGGGGGGCCAATGAGCAGTTCTTC.